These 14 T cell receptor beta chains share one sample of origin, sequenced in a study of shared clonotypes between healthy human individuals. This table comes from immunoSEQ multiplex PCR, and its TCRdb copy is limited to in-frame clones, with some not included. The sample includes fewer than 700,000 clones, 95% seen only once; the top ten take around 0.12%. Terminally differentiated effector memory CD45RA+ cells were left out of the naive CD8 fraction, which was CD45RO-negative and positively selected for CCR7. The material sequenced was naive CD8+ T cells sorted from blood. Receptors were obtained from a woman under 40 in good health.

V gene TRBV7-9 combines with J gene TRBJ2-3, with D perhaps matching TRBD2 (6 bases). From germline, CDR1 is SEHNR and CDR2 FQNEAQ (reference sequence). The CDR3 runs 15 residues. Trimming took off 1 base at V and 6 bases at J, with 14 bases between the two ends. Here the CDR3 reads CASSLVSGDLDTQYF. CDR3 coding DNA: TGTGCCAGCAGCTTAGTGTCGGGAGACTTGGATACGCAGTATTTT.

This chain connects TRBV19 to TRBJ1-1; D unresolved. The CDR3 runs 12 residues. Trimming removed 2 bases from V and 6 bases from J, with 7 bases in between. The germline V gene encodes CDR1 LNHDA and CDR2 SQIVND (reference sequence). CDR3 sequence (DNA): TGTGCCAGTAGTATATTGGGGTCTGAAGCTTTCTTT. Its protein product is CASSILGSEAFF.

CDR3: CASSSDRGDYEQYF. The CDR3 DNA follows: TGTGCCAGCAGCTCGGACAGGGGGGACTACGAGCAGTACTTC. The J gene is TRBJ2-7, the V gene TRBV5-5; 10 bases are shared with TRBD1. The CDR3 covers 14 residues. J lost 3 bases, V lost 3 bases, and 3 bases had no gene match. CDR1 and CDR2 from the germline V gene are SGHKS and YYEKEE (reference sequence).

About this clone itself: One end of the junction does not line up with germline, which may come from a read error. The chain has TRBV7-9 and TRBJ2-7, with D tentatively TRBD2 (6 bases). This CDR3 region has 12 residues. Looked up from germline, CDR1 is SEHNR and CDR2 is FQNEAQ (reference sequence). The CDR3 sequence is CASSRMGDWRRF. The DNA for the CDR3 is TGTGCCAGCAGCCGGATGGGGGACTGGCGCCGTTTC. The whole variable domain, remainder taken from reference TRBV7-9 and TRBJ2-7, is DTGVSQNPRHKITKRGQNVTFRCDPISEHNRLYWYRQTLGQGPEFLTYFQNEAQLEKSRLLSDRFSAERPKGSFSTLEIQRTEQGDSAMYLCASSRMGDWRRFGPGTRLTVT.

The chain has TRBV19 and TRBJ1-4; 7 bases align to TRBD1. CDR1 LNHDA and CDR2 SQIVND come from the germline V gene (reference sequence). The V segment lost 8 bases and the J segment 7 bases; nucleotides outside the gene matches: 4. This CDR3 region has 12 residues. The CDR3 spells CASRQGSEKLFF. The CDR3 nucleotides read TGTGCCAGTCGACAGGGAAGTGAAAAACTGTTTTTT.

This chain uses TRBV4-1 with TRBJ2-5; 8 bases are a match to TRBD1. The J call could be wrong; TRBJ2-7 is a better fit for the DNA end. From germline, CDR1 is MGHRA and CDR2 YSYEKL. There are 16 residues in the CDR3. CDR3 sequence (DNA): TGCGCCAGCAGCCAAGAATACACAGGGACAGGATACGAGCAGTACTTC. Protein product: CASSQEYTGTGYEQYF.

The chain's CDR3 is CASSQLVAGEQYF. The CDR3 nucleotides read TGCGCCAGCAGTCAATTAGTGGCGGGGGAGCAGTACTTC. V and J are TRBV10-1 and TRBJ2-7; the D gene is possibly TRBD2 (6 bases). CDR3 length: 13 residues. Germline V lookup: CDR1 WNHNN, CDR2 SYGVQD (reference sequence). Trimming pared 5 bases from V and 7 bases from J, leaving 15 bases between.

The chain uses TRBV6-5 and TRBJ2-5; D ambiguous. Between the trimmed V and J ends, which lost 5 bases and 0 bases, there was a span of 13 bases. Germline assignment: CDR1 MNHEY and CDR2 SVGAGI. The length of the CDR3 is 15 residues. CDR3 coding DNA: TGTGCCAGCAGTGACTGGACGGAGAACCAAGAGACCCAGTACTTC. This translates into CASSDWTENQETQYF.

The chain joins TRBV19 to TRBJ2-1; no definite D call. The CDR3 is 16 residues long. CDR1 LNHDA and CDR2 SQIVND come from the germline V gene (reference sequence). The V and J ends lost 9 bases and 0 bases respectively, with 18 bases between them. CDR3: CASLPLGGSSYNEQFF. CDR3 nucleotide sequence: TGTGCCAGCTTACCCCTGGGCGGTAGCTCCTACAATGAGCAGTTCTTC.

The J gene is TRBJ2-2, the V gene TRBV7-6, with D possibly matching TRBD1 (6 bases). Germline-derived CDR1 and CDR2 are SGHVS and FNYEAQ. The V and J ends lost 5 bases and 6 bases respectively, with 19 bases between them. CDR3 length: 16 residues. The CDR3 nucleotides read TGTGCCAGCAGCCCAGGGACATCCGTAGGGGCCGGGGAGCTGTTTTTT. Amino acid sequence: CASSPGTSVGAGELFF.

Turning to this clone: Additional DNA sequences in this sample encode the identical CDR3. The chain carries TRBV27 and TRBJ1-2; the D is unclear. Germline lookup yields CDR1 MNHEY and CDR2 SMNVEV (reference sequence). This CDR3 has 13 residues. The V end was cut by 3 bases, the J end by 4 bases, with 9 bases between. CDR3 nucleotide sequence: TGTGCCAGCAGTTTCGGGCTTACCTATGGCTACACCTTC. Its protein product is CASSFGLTYGYTF.

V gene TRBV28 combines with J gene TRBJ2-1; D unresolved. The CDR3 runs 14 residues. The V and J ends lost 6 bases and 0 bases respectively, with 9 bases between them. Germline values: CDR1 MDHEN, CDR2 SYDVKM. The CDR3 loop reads CASRVESSYNEQFF. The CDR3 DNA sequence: TGTGCCAGCAGGGTCGAAAGCTCCTACAATGAGCAGTTCTTC.

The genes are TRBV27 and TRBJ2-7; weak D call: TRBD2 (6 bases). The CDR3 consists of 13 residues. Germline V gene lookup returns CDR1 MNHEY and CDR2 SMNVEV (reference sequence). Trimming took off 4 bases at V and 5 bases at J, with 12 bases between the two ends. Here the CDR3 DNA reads TGTGCCAGCAGTTCGGGGCTAGCGAACGAGCAGTACTTC. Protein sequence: CASSSGLANEQYF.

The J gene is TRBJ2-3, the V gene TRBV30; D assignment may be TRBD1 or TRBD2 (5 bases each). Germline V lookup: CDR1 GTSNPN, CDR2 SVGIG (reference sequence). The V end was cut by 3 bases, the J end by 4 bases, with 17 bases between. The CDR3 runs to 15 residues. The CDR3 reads CAWRAQGVGADTQYF. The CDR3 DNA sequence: TGTGCCTGGAGGGCCCAGGGAGTTGGGGCAGATACGCAGTATTTT.